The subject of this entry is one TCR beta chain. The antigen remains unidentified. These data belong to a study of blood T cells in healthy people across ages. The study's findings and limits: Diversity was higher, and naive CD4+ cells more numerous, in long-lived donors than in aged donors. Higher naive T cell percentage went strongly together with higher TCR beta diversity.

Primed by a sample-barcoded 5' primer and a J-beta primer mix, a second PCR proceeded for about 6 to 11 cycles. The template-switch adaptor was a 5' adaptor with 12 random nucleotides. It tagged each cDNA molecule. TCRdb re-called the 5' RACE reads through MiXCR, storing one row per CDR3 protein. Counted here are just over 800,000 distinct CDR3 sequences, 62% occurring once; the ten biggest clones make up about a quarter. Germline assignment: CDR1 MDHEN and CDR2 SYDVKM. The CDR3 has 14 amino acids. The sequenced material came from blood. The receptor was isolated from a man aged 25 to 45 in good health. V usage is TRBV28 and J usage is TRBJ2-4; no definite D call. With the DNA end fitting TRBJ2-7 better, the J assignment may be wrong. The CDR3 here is CASCDLTVTYEQYF. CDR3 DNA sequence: TGTGCCAGCTGTGACCTAACCGTTACCTACGAGCAGTACTTC.